The 31 T cell receptor beta chains below were found in one sample sequenced in a study of blood T cell repertoires in COVID-19. Some clones are missing from TCRdb's copy, which holds only in-frame ones; the method was immunoSEQ multiplex PCR. Of 200,000 to 250,000 clones in the sample, around 80% were seen once. Input material: peripheral blood. Receptors were obtained from an elderly woman with active or convalescent COVID-19.

The chain combines TRBV7-6 with TRBJ2-5; 11 bases agree with TRBD2. CDR1 SGHVS and CDR2 FNYEAQ come from the germline V gene. This CDR3 is 16 amino acids long. V lost 2 bases to trimming and J lost 1 base; unmatched junction nucleotides: 3. CDR3 region: CASSLRGLAVQETQYF. Written as DNA, the CDR3 is TGTGCCAGCAGCTTAAGGGGACTAGCGGTCCAAGAGACCCAGTACTTC.

The chain joins TRBV5-6 to TRBJ2-7; 9 bases are a match to TRBD2. CDR1 and CDR2 from the germline V gene are SGHDT and YYEEEE. The V and J ends lost 1 base and 3 bases, in that order; junction bases with no gene match: 8. The CDR3 extends over 16 amino acids. The CDR3 DNA is TGTGCCAGCAGCTTGTGGAGCGGGGGGTATATCTACGAGCAGTACTTC. This encodes CASSLWSGGYIYEQYF.

V and J are TRBV5-4 and TRBJ1-2; 9 bases align to TRBD1. Germline V gene data show CDR1 as SGHNT and CDR2 as YYREEE (reference sequence). The CDR3 is 15 residues long. The ends lost 4 bases at V and 0 bases at J; junction bases unmatched: 4. The CDR3 sequence: CASSIRQGANYGYTF. CDR3 nucleotides: TGTGCCAGCAGCATAAGACAGGGGGCTAACTATGGCTACACCTTC. The complete variable domain, with remaining parts taken from reference TRBV5-4 and TRBJ1-2, reads ETGVTQSPTHLIKTRGQQVTLRCSSQSGHNTVSWYQQALGQGPQFIFQYYREEENGRGNFPPRFSGLQFPNYSSELNVNALELDDSALYLCASSIRQGANYGYTFGSGTRLTVV.

This clone was found once. The V gene is TRBV3-1 (or the pseudogene TRBV3-2), the J gene TRBJ2-7, with 8 bases fitting TRBD2. This CDR3 contains 14 residues. V shed 3 bases and J 0 bases; nucleotides not matched to a gene: 1. The germline gives CDR1 LGHDT, CDR2 YNNKEL (reference sequence). CDR3 region: CASSHAGGSYEQYF. CDR3 in DNA: TGTGCCAGCAGCCACGCGGGGGGCTCCTACGAGCAGTACTTC.

The chain couples TRBV5-1 to TRBJ1-5; a possible D gene is TRBD1 (5 bases). CDR1 SGHRS and CDR2 YFSETQ come from the germline V gene. V lost 2 bases, J lost 9 bases, and 15 bases lay in between. The length of the CDR3 is 14 residues. CDR3 sequence (DNA): TGCGCCAGCAGCTTTAATGGGGGGTTAGGGCCCCAGCATTTT. It codes for CASSFNGGLGPQHF.

The J gene is TRBJ1-3, the V gene TRBV19, with a possible D match to TRBD1 (5 bases). Per the germline V gene, CDR1 is LNHDA and CDR2 is SQIVND (reference sequence). The CDR3 has 14 residues. V gave up 7 bases and J gave up 0 bases, with 10 bases separating them. The CDR3 bases are TGTGCCAGTAACCAGGGAGGCTCTGGAAACACCATATATTTT. As protein: CASNQGGSGNTIYF. Full variable domain (outside the CDR3, taken from reference TRBV19 and TRBJ1-3): DGGITQSPKYLFRKEGQNVTLSCEQNLNHDAMYWYRQDPGQGLRLIYYSQIVNDFQKGDIAEGYSVSREKKESFPLTVTSAQKNPTAFYLCASNQGGSGNTIYFGEGSWLTVV.

This chain uses TRBV19 with TRBJ1-6; D call uncertain. This CDR3 has 15 residues. CDR1 and CDR2 from the germline V gene are LNHDA and SQIVND (reference sequence). Trimming left V 2 bases short and J 7 bases short, with 12 bases between. CDR3 region: CASSITRTSNSPLHF. CDR3 nucleotides: TGTGCCAGTAGTATAACGAGGACTTCCAATTCACCCCTCCACTTT.

The chain is built from TRBV16 and TRBJ2-5; 8 bases align to TRBD2. Per the germline V gene, CDR1 is KGHSY and CDR2 is FQNENV. J was trimmed by 4 bases and V by 4 bases; bases with no gene match: 8. The CDR3 is made up of 15 amino acids. The CDR3 is CASSPQRGQGETQYF. In DNA, the CDR3 is TGTGCCAGCAGCCCCCAGCGGGGGCAAGGAGAGACCCAGTACTTC. Full variable domain (rest looked up from reference TRBV16 and TRBJ2-5): GEEVAQTPKHLVRGEGQKAKLYCAPIKGHSYVFWYQQVLKNEFKFLISFQNENVFDETGMPKERFSAKCLPNSPCSLEIQATKLEDSAVYFCASSPQRGQGETQYFGPGTRLLVL.

The chain uses TRBV11-3 and TRBJ1-2; 10 bases are shared with TRBD1. The CDR3 length is 15 residues. CDR1 and CDR2 from the germline V gene are SGHNT and YENEEA. Trimming took 3 bases from V and 6 from J; bases not matched to a gene: 7. The CDR3 nucleotides are TGTGCCAGCAGCTTTACGGACAGGGGGAAAGATGGCTACACCTTC. Translation: CASSFTDRGKDGYTF.

This clone was detected only once. The chain links TRBV28 to TRBJ2-7; TRBD1 might be the D (6 bases). V was shortened by 7 bases and J by 4 bases, with 14 bases between the two germline ends. Germline V gene sequence: CDR1 MDHEN, CDR2 SYDVKM. This CDR3 is built from 13 residues. The CDR3 DNA reads TGTGCCAGCACCCGGACAGAACCTTACGAGCAGTACTTC. Amino acid sequence: CASTRTEPYEQYF.

V and J are TRBV5-1 and TRBJ2-4; 10 positions agree with TRBD2. Germline CDR1 SGHRS, CDR2 YFSETQ. The CDR3 totals 17 residues. Losses at the gene ends were 3 bases for V and 1 base for J; bases not matched to a gene: 7. CDR3 loop: CASSSSGGGGAKNIQYF. As DNA, the CDR3 is TGCGCCAGCAGCTCTAGCGGGGGTGGAGGTGCCAAAAACATTCAGTACTTC.

The chain has TRBV11-2 and TRBJ2-5; possible D gene TRBD1, 6 bases. The CDR3 is 15 residues long. V was cut by 4 bases and J by 4 bases, with 16 bases left in between. The germline CDR1 and CDR2 sequences are SGHAT and FQNNGV. DNA for the CDR3: TGTGCCAGCAGCTCCCCTACGACAGGCCCAGAGACCCAGTACTTC. Protein: CASSSPTTGPETQYF.

The V call is TRBV18, the J call TRBJ2-7; perhaps TRBD2 as D (6 bases). V was pared by 1 base and J by 3 bases, with 10 bases between. CDR3 length: 14 residues. CDR1 and CDR2 from the germline V gene are KGHSH and LQKENI. The CDR3 loop is CASSPLRGDYEQYF. In DNA form, the CDR3 reads TGTGCCAGCTCACCACTGCGGGGTGACTACGAGCAGTACTTC.

The chain has TRBV3-1 (or the pseudogene TRBV3-2) and TRBJ2-5; a weak D match, TRBD2 (5 bases). The ends were cut back, 4 bases at V and 2 bases at J, with 14 bases in the middle. Germline V gives CDR1 LGHDT, CDR2 YNNKEL (reference sequence). The CDR3 runs to 15 residues. This chain's CDR3 is CASSPLPGTQETQYF. Here the CDR3 DNA reads TGTGCCAGCAGCCCGCTTCCGGGAACTCAAGAGACCCAGTACTTC.

CDR3 protein: CASSATGTGVGEQYF. DNA of the CDR3: TGTGCCAGCAGCGCCACCGGGACAGGGGTGGGGGAGCAGTACTTC. This rearrangement joins TRBV7-2 to TRBJ2-7; 10 bases match TRBD1. CDR1 and CDR2 (germline): SGHTA, FQGNSA. This CDR3 comprises 15 residues. The V segment lost 5 bases and the J segment 7 bases; nucleotides outside the gene matches: 11.

The chain joins TRBV18 to TRBJ1-2, with 9 nucleotides matching TRBD1. Germline V gene lookup returns CDR1 KGHSH and CDR2 LQKENI. V gave up 3 bases and J gave up 2 bases; unmatched junction bases: 4. This CDR3 is built from 15 residues. The CDR3 nucleotides read TGTGCCAGCTCACCTGGACAGGGGACGAACTATGGCTACACCTTC. Amino acid sequence: CASSPGQGTNYGYTF.

The J gene is TRBJ2-1, the V gene TRBV18, with TRBD2 matching 7 bases. V lost 2 bases and J lost 0; bases outside the gene matches: 10. Germline CDR1 is KGHSH and CDR2 is LQKENI. The CDR3 has 18 residues. The CDR3 DNA follows: TGTGCCAGCTCACCAGTTTACCTAGCGGTCTACTCCTACAATGAGCAGTTCTTC. As protein: CASSPVYLAVYSYNEQFF.

This chain connects TRBV7-2 to TRBJ1-2; TRBD1 matches at 7 bases. Looked up from germline, CDR1 is SGHTA and CDR2 is FQGNSA. The CDR3 covers 14 residues. J gave up 4 bases and V 0 bases, and 2 bases lay outside the gene matches. The CDR3: CASSLADRSYGYTF. CDR3 DNA: TGTGCCAGCAGCTTAGCGGACAGGTCCTATGGCTACACCTTC. Together with reference TRBV7-2 and TRBJ1-2, the CDR3 gives the full variable domain: GAGVSQSPSNKVTEKGKDVELRCDPISGHTALYWYRQSLGQGLEFLIYFQGNSAPDKSGLPSDRFSAERTGGSVSTLTIQRTQQEDSAVYLCASSLADRSYGYTFGSGTRLTVV.

The CDR3 DNA reads as TGTGCCAGCAGCTTAGGCGGGAGGTCTGGCGAGCAGTACTTC. It yields the protein CASSLGGRSGEQYF. The chain is built from TRBV7-3 and TRBJ2-7, with 8 bases that match TRBD2. V shed 2 bases, J shed 6 bases, and the junction held 6 bases outside the gene matches. The germline CDR1 and CDR2 sequences are SGHTA and FQGTGA. The CDR3 length is 14 residues.

This clone was recorded once. The chain recombines TRBV19 with TRBJ2-1; no clear D. Germline loops: CDR1 LNHDA, CDR2 SQIVND (reference sequence). Trimming shortened V by 5 bases and J by 10 bases, and 21 bases separated the two germline ends. The length of the CDR3 is 15 residues. The CDR3 loop reads CASSAVVRAFREQFF. CDR3 sequence (DNA): TGTGCCAGTAGTGCGGTTGTTCGCGCCTTCCGAGAGCAGTTCTTC. Together with reference TRBV19 and TRBJ2-1, the CDR3 gives the full variable domain: DGGITQSPKYLFRKEGQNVTLSCEQNLNHDAMYWYRQDPGQGLRLIYYSQIVNDFQKGDIAEGYSVSREKKESFPLTVTSAQKNPTAFYLCASSAVVRAFREQFFGPGTRLTVL.

V gene TRBV29-1 combines with J gene TRBJ2-1; 10 bases map to TRBD2. This CDR3 contains 15 residues. V shed 2 bases, J shed 7 bases, and the junction held 8 bases outside the gene matches. Germline CDR1 is SQVTM and CDR2 is ANQGSEA. The CDR3 sequence: CSVEMASGSRNEQFF. DNA of the CDR3: TGCAGCGTTGAAATGGCTAGCGGGAGCAGAAATGAGCAGTTCTTC.

The rearrangement joins TRBV27 to TRBJ1-2; 12 nucleotides line up with TRBD1. This CDR3 contains 16 residues. Losses at the gene ends were 0 bases for V and 7 bases for J; bases not matched to a gene: 6. Germline V gives CDR1 MNHEY, CDR2 SMNVEV (reference sequence). The CDR3 DNA reads TGTGCCAGCAGTTTATCGTGGGACAGGGGGCGGGGTGGCTACACCTTC. This gives the protein CASSLSWDRGRGGYTF.

The chain has TRBV5-1 and TRBJ1-4; tentative D call: TRBD1 (5 bases). The germline gives CDR1 SGHRS, CDR2 YFSETQ. The CDR3 is 16 amino acids. V lost 4 bases and J 7 bases, leaving 20 bases between the germline ends. CDR3 in amino acids: CASSPSTVGPGEKLFF. The CDR3 DNA follows: TGCGCCAGCAGCCCGTCGACAGTCGGGCCCGGTGAAAAACTGTTTTTT.

The genes are TRBV18 and TRBJ2-3; 12 bases are a match to TRBD2. Germline V lookup: CDR1 KGHSH, CDR2 LQKENI. The CDR3 spans 16 residues. Trimming cost V 4 bases and J 4 bases; bases outside gene matches: 6. The CDR3 loop reads CASSQASGGAADTQYF. In nucleotides, the CDR3 is TGTGCCAGCTCACAAGCTAGCGGGGGGGCCGCAGATACGCAGTATTTT.

A remark on this clone: One junction end disagrees with the germline gene, perhaps due to a read error. The gene calls are TRBV6-2 or TRBV6-3 and TRBJ2-1; 13 nucleotides line up with TRBD2. The CDR3 has 16 amino acids. The V gene's germline CDR1 is MNHEY and CDR2 SVGEGT. The CDR3 loop reads CASSHSGLAGVMRIFF. In nucleotides, the CDR3 is TGTGCCAGCAGTCACTCTGGACTAGCGGGAGTAATGAGGATTTTCTTC.

The gene calls are TRBV7-8 and TRBJ2-7, with no clear D. From germline, CDR1 is SGHVS and CDR2 FQNEAQ. Deletions cut 5 bases from V and 7 bases from J, with 12 bases between. This CDR3 has 12 amino acids. Here the CDR3 reads CASSPEVQEQYF. DNA of the CDR3: TGTGCCAGCAGCCCTGAGGTTCAGGAGCAGTACTTC. Full variable domain (outside the CDR3, taken from reference TRBV7-8 and TRBJ2-7): GAGVSQSPRYKVAKRGQDVALRCDPISGHVSLFWYQQALGQGPEFLTYFQNEAQLDKSGLPSDRFFAERPEGSVSTLKIQRTQQEDSAVYLCASSPEVQEQYFGPGTRLTVT.

The chain uses TRBV11-3 and TRBJ1-6; 9 bases fit TRBD1. With 6 bases clipped from V and 8 bases from J, the junction kept 5 bases outside the gene matches. The CDR3 has 14 residues. The germline V gene encodes CDR1 SGHNT and CDR2 YENEEA. DNA for the CDR3: TGTGCCAGCAGACACAGGGGGCAGGATTCACCCCTCCACTTT. Translating gives CASRHRGQDSPLHF.

This chain connects TRBV27 to TRBJ1-1, with D tentatively TRBD1 (6 bases). Germline CDR1 and CDR2: MNHEY and SMNVEV (reference sequence). The CDR3 contains 13 residues. V was pared by 8 bases and J by 4 bases, with 14 bases between. CDR3 in DNA: TGTGCCAGCGAACTAGAAGGGGGCACTGAAGCTTTCTTT. Its protein is CASELEGGTEAFF.

This rearrangement joins TRBV28 to TRBJ2-3; 7 nucleotides line up with TRBD1. The trim removed 2 bases at V and 8 bases at J, leaving 16 bases unmatched. Germline V lookup: CDR1 MDHEN, CDR2 SYDVKM. This CDR3 has 17 amino acids. Here the CDR3 DNA reads TGTGCCAGCAGTTTAAGGTTTTGGGACAGCCCAGGGGGTACGCAGTATTTT. Translated, it gives CASSLRFWDSPGGTQYF.

The J gene is TRBJ1-5, the V gene TRBV19; a possible D gene is TRBD1 (6 bases). The germline V gene has CDR1 LNHDA and CDR2 SQIVND (reference sequence). This CDR3 has 14 residues. Trimming shortened V by 10 bases and J by 6 bases, and 19 bases separated the two germline ends. The CDR3 region has the DNA TGTGCCACCGCCGGGGGGGGCGGGTTTCAGCCCCAGCATTTT. It translates to CATAGGGGFQPQHF.

This clone was counted once. This chain links TRBV28 with TRBJ1-6, with 8 bases fitting TRBD1. Germline V gene lookup returns CDR1 MDHEN and CDR2 SYDVKM. This CDR3 spans 12 amino acids. V dropped 8 bases and J dropped 10; count of bases not matched to a gene: 4. DNA for the CDR3: TGTGCCAGCGGACAGGGCGACTCACCCCTCCACTTT. This gives the protein CASGQGDSPLHF.